These 3 T cell receptor beta chains were all obtained from the same sample, sequenced in a study of early T cells in non-severe SARS-CoV-2 infection. A single record per CDR3 protein comes from TCRdb applying MiXCR to the 5' RACE reads. The table shows around 86,000 distinct CDR3 sequences, with roughly 14% occurring only once. The sequenced sample was whole blood. These receptors came from an adult who was a healthcare worker with PCR-confirmed SARS-CoV-2 infection or an uninfected control (not recorded which).

This clonotype was seen more than once but under ten times. This chain connects TRBV12-3 or TRBV12-4 to TRBJ2-1; TRBD1 matches 9 bases. This CDR3 region has 13 residues. V shed 3 bases and J 8 bases; nucleotides not matched to a gene: 2. The CDR3 DNA is TGTGCCAGCAGTTTTGGGACAGGGTATGAGCAGTTCTTC. Protein: CASSFGTGYEQFF.

This clonotype was observed many times. The chain is built from TRBV12-3 or TRBV12-4 and TRBJ1-1; D call uncertain. CDR3 length: 12 residues. Trimming removed 1 base from V and 10 bases from J, with 10 bases in between. CDR3 DNA sequence: TGTGCCAGCAGTTTAGGTGGAATAGTAGCTTTCTTT. Its protein is CASSLGGIVAFF.

In this sample, this clonotype turned up a few times. The rearrangement uses TRBV6-1 and TRBJ1-1, with unresolved D. V gave up 1 base and J gave up 0 bases, with 12 bases separating them. Germline-derived CDR1 and CDR2 are MNHNS and SASEGT. The CDR3 consists of 16 residues. CDR3 protein: CASSEGLGPMNTEAFF. The CDR3 DNA is TGTGCCAGCAGTGAAGGTTTAGGCCCCATGAACACTGAAGCTTTCTTT.